This entry lists 3 T cell receptor beta chains sequenced from one sample in a study of shared clonotypes between healthy human individuals. Some clones are missing from TCRdb's copy, which holds only in-frame ones; the method was immunoSEQ multiplex PCR. The repertoire holds some 1,600,000 clones, with 95% to 99% as singletons. The specimen sequenced was naive CD4+ T cells sorted from blood. As to subset: CD45RA+ positively selected. The receptors here all came from a man aged 25 to 45 in good health.

The chain recombines TRBV29-1 with TRBJ2-1; 8 positions match TRBD2. This CDR3 has 14 amino acids. Trimming removed 4 bases from V and 9 bases from J; junction bases left unmatched: 11. Germline V gene lookup returns CDR1 SQVTM and CDR2 ANQGSEA. The CDR3 here is CSVAPGGAGGEQFF. Here the CDR3 DNA reads TGCAGCGTTGCTCCCGGGGGCGCGGGAGGTGAGCAGTTCTTC.

The CDR3 coding sequence is TGTGCCAGTAGTATAGACAAGTCCTACGAGCAGTACTTC. This translates into CASSIDKSYEQYF. The chain combines TRBV19 with TRBJ2-7; D remains unclear. Germline V lookup: CDR1 LNHDA, CDR2 SQIVND (reference sequence). V lost 0 bases to trimming and J lost 1 base, with 4 bases between them. The CDR3 runs 13 residues. Full variable domain (rest looked up from reference TRBV19 and TRBJ2-7): DGGITQSPKYLFRKEGQNVTLSCEQNLNHDAMYWYRQDPGQGLRLIYYSQIVNDFQKGDIAEGYSVSREKKESFPLTVTSAQKNPTAFYLCASSIDKSYEQYFGPGTRLTVT.

V gene TRBV19 combines with J gene TRBJ2-1, with 8 positions matching TRBD1. V lost 6 bases, J lost 7 bases, and 5 bases stayed unmatched. The CDR3 extends over 13 amino acids. Germline V gene lookup returns CDR1 LNHDA and CDR2 SQIVND (reference sequence). The CDR3 DNA sequence: TGTGCCAGTAGGCGGACAGGGAGGAATGAGCAGTTCTTC. Protein sequence: CASRRTGRNEQFF.